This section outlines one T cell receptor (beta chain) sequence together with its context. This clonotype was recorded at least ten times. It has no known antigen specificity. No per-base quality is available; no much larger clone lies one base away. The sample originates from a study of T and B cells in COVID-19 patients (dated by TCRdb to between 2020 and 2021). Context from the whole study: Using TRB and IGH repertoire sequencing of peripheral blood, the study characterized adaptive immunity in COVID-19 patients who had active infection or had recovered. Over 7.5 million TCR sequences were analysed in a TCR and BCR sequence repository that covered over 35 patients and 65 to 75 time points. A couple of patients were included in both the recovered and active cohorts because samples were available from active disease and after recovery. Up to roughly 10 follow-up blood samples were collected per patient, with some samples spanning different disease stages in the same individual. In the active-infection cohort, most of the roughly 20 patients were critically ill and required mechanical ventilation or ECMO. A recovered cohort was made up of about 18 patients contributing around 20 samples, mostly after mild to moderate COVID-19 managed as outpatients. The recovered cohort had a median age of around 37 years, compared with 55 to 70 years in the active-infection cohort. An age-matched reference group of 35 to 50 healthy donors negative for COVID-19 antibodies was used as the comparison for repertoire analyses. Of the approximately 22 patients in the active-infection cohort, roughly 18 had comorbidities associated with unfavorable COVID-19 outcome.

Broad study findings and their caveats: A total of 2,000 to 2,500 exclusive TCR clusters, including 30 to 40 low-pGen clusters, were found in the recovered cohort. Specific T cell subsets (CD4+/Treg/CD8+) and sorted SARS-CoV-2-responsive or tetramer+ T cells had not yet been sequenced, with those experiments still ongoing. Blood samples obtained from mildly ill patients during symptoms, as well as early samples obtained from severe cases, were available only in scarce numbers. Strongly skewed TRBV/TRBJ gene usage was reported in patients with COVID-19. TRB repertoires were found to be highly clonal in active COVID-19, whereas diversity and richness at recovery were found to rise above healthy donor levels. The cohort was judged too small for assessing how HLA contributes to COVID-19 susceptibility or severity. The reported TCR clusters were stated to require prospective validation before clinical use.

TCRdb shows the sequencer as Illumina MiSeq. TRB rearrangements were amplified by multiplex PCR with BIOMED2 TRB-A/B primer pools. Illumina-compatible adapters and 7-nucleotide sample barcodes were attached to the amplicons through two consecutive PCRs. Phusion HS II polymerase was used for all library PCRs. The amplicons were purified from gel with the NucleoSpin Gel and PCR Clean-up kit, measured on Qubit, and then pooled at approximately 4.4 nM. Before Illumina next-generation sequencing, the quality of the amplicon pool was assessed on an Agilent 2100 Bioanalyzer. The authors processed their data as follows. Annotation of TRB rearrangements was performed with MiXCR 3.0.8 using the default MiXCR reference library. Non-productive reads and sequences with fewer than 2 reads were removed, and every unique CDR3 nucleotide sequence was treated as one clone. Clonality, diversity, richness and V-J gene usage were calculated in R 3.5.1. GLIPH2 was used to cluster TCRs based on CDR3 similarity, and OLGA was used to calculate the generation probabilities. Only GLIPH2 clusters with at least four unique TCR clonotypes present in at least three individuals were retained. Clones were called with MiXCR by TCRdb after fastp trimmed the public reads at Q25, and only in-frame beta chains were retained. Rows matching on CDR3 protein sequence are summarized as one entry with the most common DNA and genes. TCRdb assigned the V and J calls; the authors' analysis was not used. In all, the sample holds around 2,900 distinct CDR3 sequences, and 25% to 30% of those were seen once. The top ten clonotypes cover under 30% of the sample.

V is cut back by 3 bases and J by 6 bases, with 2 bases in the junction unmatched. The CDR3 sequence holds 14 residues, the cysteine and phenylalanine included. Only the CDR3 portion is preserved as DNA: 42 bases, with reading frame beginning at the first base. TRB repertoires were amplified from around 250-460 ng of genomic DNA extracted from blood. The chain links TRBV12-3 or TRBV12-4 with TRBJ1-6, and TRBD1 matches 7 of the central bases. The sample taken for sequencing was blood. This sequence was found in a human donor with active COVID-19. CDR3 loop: CASSFAGGNSPLHF. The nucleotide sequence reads TGTGCCAGCAGTTTCGCAGGGGGTAATTCACCCCTCCACTTT.